The next 26 T cell receptor beta chains were all read from a single sample in a study of cytomegalovirus exposure and HLA in healthy donors. The PCR had 60 Vbeta and 13 Jbeta primers. Some clones are missing from TCRdb's copy, which holds only in-frame ones; the method was immunoSEQ multiplex PCR. Seen here are fewer than 250,000 clones, about four fifths observed once, and the top ten hold 2.9%. Source material: PBMCs. Receptors originate from a man between 25 and 39 years old in good health and CMV-seronegative.

The chain links TRBV7-6 to TRBJ2-1; TRBD2 matches at 9 bases. V trimming: 4 bases; J trimming: 6 bases; junction bases outside the gene matches: 7. The CDR3 length is 15 residues. The germline V gene encodes CDR1 SGHVS and CDR2 FNYEAQ. The CDR3 is CASSSAGGPVNEQFF. As DNA, the CDR3 is TGTGCCAGCAGCTCCGCGGGGGGGCCCGTCAATGAGCAGTTCTTC.

The V and J genes are TRBV7-2 and TRBJ2-3; D is unclear. CDR1 is SGHTA, CDR2 FQGNSA, per germline. With 5 bases removed from V and 1 base from J, the gap between germline ends came to 10 bases. The CDR3 length is 14 residues. The CDR3 coding sequence is TGTGCCAGCAGCCCCCGGTATGGCACAGATACGCAGTATTTT. Protein sequence: CASSPRYGTDTQYF. Full variable domain (outside the CDR3, taken from reference TRBV7-2 and TRBJ2-3): GAGVSQSPSNKVTEKGKDVELRCDPISGHTALYWYRQSLGQGLEFLIYFQGNSAPDKSGLPSDRFSAERTGGSVSTLTIQRTQQEDSAVYLCASSPRYGTDTQYFGPGTRLTVL.

This clone was counted once. This rearrangement joins TRBV10-3 to TRBJ1-5; D is uncertain. Trimming took off 3 bases at V and 0 bases at J, with 6 bases between the two ends. The CDR3 runs to 14 residues. Germline values: CDR1 ENHRY, CDR2 SYGVKD. CDR3 sequence (DNA): TGTGCCATCAGTGACAGTTATAGCAATCAGCCCCAGCATTTT. Its protein product is CAISDSYSNQPQHF.

The chain links TRBV5-4 to TRBJ2-5, with D tentatively TRBD1 (5 bases). The assigned J gene may be wrong: the sequence end matches TRBJ2-7 better. The CDR3 totals 14 residues. Germline V lookup: CDR1 SGHNT, CDR2 YYREEE (reference sequence). The CDR3 loop reads CASSLGQGSYEQYF. In nucleotides, the CDR3 is TGTGCCAGCAGCTTGGGGCAGGGTTCCTACGAGCAGTACTTC.

The chain is built from TRBV27 and TRBJ2-1; 8 nucleotides align to TRBD1. The CDR3 is 15 amino acids. Germline lookup yields CDR1 MNHEY and CDR2 SMNVEV (reference sequence). The J segment lost 6 bases and the V segment lost 6 bases, leaving 10 bases of the junction unmatched. The CDR3 spells CASRSVDRDFNEQFF. The CDR3 nucleotides are TGTGCCAGCAGGTCCGTGGACAGGGATTTCAATGAGCAGTTCTTC.

This clone was detected only once. The chain has TRBV28 and TRBJ2-7, with 11 positions matching TRBD1. This CDR3 comprises 12 residues. Per germline, CDR1 MDHEN and CDR2 SYDVKM. The V gene end was trimmed by 7 bases and the J gene end by 7 bases; junction bases not matched to a gene: 3. In DNA form, the CDR3 reads TGTGCCAGCACGGACAGGGGGCGAGAGCAGTACTTC. Its translation is CASTDRGREQYF.

The gene calls are TRBV28 and TRBJ2-3, with no clear D. The germline V gene encodes CDR1 MDHEN and CDR2 SYDVKM. The CDR3 consists of 14 residues. V lost 1 base and J 4 bases, leaving 9 bases between the germline ends. In DNA, the CDR3 is TGTGCCAGCAGTTTATTACAACAAGCAGATACGCAGTATTTT. Encoded protein: CASSLLQQADTQYF. The full variable domain, rest sourced from reference TRBV28 and TRBJ2-3, is DVKVTQSSRYLVKRTGEKVFLECVQDMDHENMFWYRQDPGLGLRLIYFSYDVKMKEKGDIPEGYSVSREKKERFSLILESASTNQTSMYLCASSLLQQADTQYFGPGTRLTVL.

V usage is TRBV7-2 and J usage is TRBJ1-3; D is unresolved. The CDR3 extends over 16 amino acids. V dropped 1 base and J dropped 2 bases, with 12 bases sitting between them. Germline V CDR1 and CDR2: SGHTA, FQGNSA. Here the CDR3 DNA reads TGTGCCAGCAGCTTAGGGACTCCGCGGGCTGGAAACACCATATATTTT. Encoded protein: CASSLGTPRAGNTIYF.

Regarding this clone: One end of the junction varies from germline; a read error may be responsible. The rearrangement uses TRBV5-1 and TRBJ2-6, with D maybe TRBD1 (6 bases). The CDR3 consists of 16 residues. Germline CDR1 SGHRS, CDR2 YFSETQ. This CDR3 reads CASRGAGLSGASVLTF. CDR3 bases: TGCGCCAGCAGGGGGGCAGGCCTCTCTGGGGCCAGCGTCCTGACTTTC. Based on the CDR3 plus reference TRBV5-1 and TRBJ2-6, the full variable domain is KAGVTQTPRYLIKTRGQQVTLSCSPISGHRSVSWYQQTPGQGLQFLFEYFSETQRNKGNFPGRFSGRQFSNSRSEMNVSTLELGDSALYLCASRGAGLSGASVLTFGAGSRLTVL.

This clone has only a few counts. The chain is built from TRBV7-9 and TRBJ1-2, with D possibly being TRBD1 (6 bases). Trimming removed 2 bases at V and 2 bases at J, with 12 bases between. The germline V gene encodes CDR1 SEHNR and CDR2 FQNEAQ (reference sequence). This CDR3 has 15 amino acids. CDR3 in DNA: TGTGCCAGCAGCTTACCTGGACAGATCAACTATGGCTACACCTTC. This encodes CASSLPGQINYGYTF.

The genes are TRBV5-8 and TRBJ1-5, with D hard to call. Germline loops: CDR1 SGHTS, CDR2 YDEGEE. The V end was cut by 4 bases, the J end by 6 bases, with 17 bases between. CDR3 length: 15 amino acids. The CDR3: CASSAGGRAGQPQHF. CDR3 nucleotide sequence: TGTGCCAGCAGCGCCGGAGGTAGGGCGGGTCAGCCCCAGCATTTT.

The chain carries TRBV2 and TRBJ2-3; 12 nucleotides match TRBD2. J was trimmed by 0 bases and V by 3 bases; bases with no gene match: 1. The CDR3 covers 16 residues. Germline assignment: CDR1 SNHLY and CDR2 FYNNEI. The CDR3 loop reads CASSDLAGGSTDTQYF. DNA for the CDR3: TGTGCCAGCAGTGACCTAGCGGGGGGGAGCACAGATACGCAGTATTTT.

J is TRBJ1-2 and V is TRBV11-2; D perhaps matches TRBD1 (5 bases). Germline loops: CDR1 SGHAT, CDR2 FQNNGV. Between the trimmed V and J ends, which lost 1 base and 5 bases, there was a span of 8 bases. The CDR3 loop spans 13 amino acids. The CDR3 region has the DNA TGTGCCAGCAGCTTAGCCGGGGGTTATGGCTACACCTTC. Encoded protein: CASSLAGGYGYTF.

The chain is built from TRBV19 and TRBJ2-2, with D uncertain. The V end lost 1 base, the J end lost 5 bases, and 5 bases lay between the germline ends. The CDR3 sequence is 13 residues long. From germline, CDR1 is LNHDA and CDR2 SQIVND (reference sequence). CDR3 in amino acids: CASSIAVTGELFF. For the CDR3, the DNA is TGTGCCAGTAGTATAGCTGTGACCGGGGAGCTGTTTTTT.

V is TRBV28 and J is TRBJ1-1, with D possibly being TRBD1 (6 bases). The CDR3 loop spans 15 amino acids. Per the germline V gene, CDR1 is MDHEN and CDR2 is SYDVKM. Trimming removed 1 base at V and 5 bases at J, with 14 bases between. As DNA, the CDR3 is TGTGCCAGCAGTTTATTTGCGCGGGGGCGAACTGAAGCTTTCTTT. It yields the protein CASSLFARGRTEAFF.

This chain links TRBV9 with TRBJ1-2; D is uncertain. This CDR3 spans 12 amino acids. V was shortened by 0 bases and J by 8 bases, with 8 bases between the two germline ends. Looked up from germline, CDR1 is SGDLS and CDR2 is YYNGEE. The CDR3 is CASSVAGRGYTF. CDR3 bases: TGTGCCAGCAGCGTAGCAGGCCGCGGCTACACCTTC.

This clone was detected a few times. The J gene is TRBJ1-1, the V gene TRBV15; 11 bases align to TRBD1. Germline values: CDR1 LNHNV, CDR2 YYDKDF (reference sequence). The CDR3 runs 16 residues. The J segment lost 4 bases and the V segment lost 1 base, leaving 5 bases of the junction unmatched. This chain's CDR3 is CATSRAVGTGGTEAFF. In DNA form, the CDR3 reads TGTGCCACCAGCAGAGCCGTAGGGACAGGGGGCACTGAAGCTTTCTTT.

The chain has TRBV7-8 and TRBJ1-3; D may be TRBD1 (5 bases). With 5 bases removed from V and 1 base from J, the gap between germline ends came to 15 bases. This CDR3 is built from 16 residues. Per the germline V gene, CDR1 is SGHVS and CDR2 is FQNEAQ. The CDR3: CASSLTQRGSGNTIYF. In DNA form, the CDR3 reads TGTGCCAGCAGCCTCACACAGCGGGGGTCTGGAAACACCATATATTTT.

The V and J genes are TRBV7-9 and TRBJ1-2; 8 nucleotides align to TRBD1. CDR3 length: 17 amino acids. V lost 7 bases and J lost 2; bases outside the gene matches: 15. CDR1 SEHNR and CDR2 FQNEAQ come from the germline V gene (reference sequence). This CDR3 reads CASTPRTGNFTNYGYTF. CDR3 DNA: TGTGCCAGCACCCCCCGGACAGGGAACTTTACCAACTATGGCTACACCTTC.

On this clone itself: A read error may produce the germline difference seen at one junction end. This chain links TRBV9 with TRBJ2-2; 11 bases fit TRBD2. Germline assignment: CDR1 SGDLS and CDR2 YYNGEE. This CDR3 contains 18 residues. CDR3 residues: CASSVEASGGTDTGELVF. CDR3 sequence (DNA): TGTGCCAGCAGCGTAGAAGCTAGCGGGGGGACCGACACCGGGGAGCTGGTTTTT.

The chain joins TRBV6-1 to TRBJ2-4; D is perhaps TRBD2 (7 bases). V lost 7 bases to trimming and J lost 13 bases, with 17 bases between them. The CDR3 runs 12 residues. Per the germline V gene, CDR1 is MNHNS and CDR2 is SASEGT. The CDR3: CASKEGGYRQYF. The CDR3 DNA follows: TGTGCCAGCAAAGAGGGGGGGTACCGACAGTACTTC.

The chain employs TRBV18 and TRBJ2-3, with 8 bases that match TRBD1. Germline loops: CDR1 KGHSH, CDR2 LQKENI. The junction had 5 bases not matched to a gene; V was cut back by 0 bases and J by 6 bases. CDR3 length: 15 amino acids. Here the CDR3 reads CASSPPWQGADTQYF. DNA of the CDR3: TGTGCCAGCTCACCACCTTGGCAGGGGGCCGATACGCAGTATTTT.

J is TRBJ1-5 and V is TRBV29-1, with D possibly TRBD1 on 5 matching bases. V dropped 6 bases and J dropped 11 bases, with 17 bases sitting between them. CDR1 is SQVTM and CDR2 is ANQGSEA in the germline V gene. The CDR3 consists of 12 residues. Here the CDR3 DNA reads TGCAGCGTACTGCTCGGGGGAGCAACCCAGCATTTT. It yields the protein CSVLLGGATQHF.

A single count supports this clone. The genes are TRBV4-1 and TRBJ2-7, with a possible D match to TRBD1 (5 bases). Trimming cost V 0 bases and J 0 bases, with 12 bases left between them. This CDR3 has 16 residues. Germline V gene sequence: CDR1 MGHRA, CDR2 YSYEKL. The CDR3 is CASSQDRGSSSYEQYF. The CDR3 bases are TGCGCCAGCAGCCAAGATAGGGGTTCAAGCTCCTACGAGCAGTACTTC.

The chain is built from TRBV6-5 and TRBJ2-1, with a weak D call TRBD1 (6 bases). Trimming took 5 bases from V and 0 from J, leaving 11 bases between them. CDR1 is MNHEY, CDR2 SVGAGI, per germline. This CDR3 is built from 15 residues. CDR3 nucleotides: TGTGCCAGCAGTGTAGGGGGTCTCTCCTACAATGAGCAGTTCTTC. Protein product: CASSVGGLSYNEQFF.

The CDR3 loop is CASSLGTSGVNEQFF. The DNA of the CDR3 is TGTGCCAGCAGCTTAGGTACTAGCGGGGTAAATGAGCAGTTCTTC. J is TRBJ2-1 and V is TRBV11-3; 10 bases line up with TRBD2. CDR3 length equals 15 residues. V gave up 1 base and J gave up 7 bases; unmatched junction bases: 4. Germline V gene lookup returns CDR1 SGHNT and CDR2 YENEEA.